This TCR beta chain was identified during a study of blood T cell repertoires in COVID-19. Turning to the study itself: The United States, Italy and Spain were the sources of the acute and convalescent COVID-19 samples.

The V gene's germline CDR1 is MDHEN and CDR2 SYDVKM. The CDR3 contains 13 residues. The V end was cut by 10 bases, the J end by 0 bases, with 12 bases between. Original methodology: From reference gene primer amplification, estimates of nucleated cell counts were derived. Repertoires were generated with immunoSEQ multiplex PCR, while TCRdb's copy carries only in-frame clones and drops some. The V and J calls and the clone size are those of that table, but D and trimming were determined from the DNA. The sample lists around 130,000 clones, roughly four fifths occurring once. The rearrangement links TRBV28 to TRBJ1-2; D is unclear. The sequencing input was peripheral blood. The source is a woman aged 50 to 60 with acute or convalescent COVID-19. The CDR3 DNA is TGTGCCACAAGACAAAGAGCTAACTATGGCTACACCTTC. This gives the protein CATRQRANYGYTF.